These 17 T cell receptor beta chains were all obtained from the same sample, sequenced in a study of cytomegalovirus exposure and HLA in healthy donors. The PCR made use of 60 Vbeta and 13 Jbeta primers. Assay used: immunoSEQ multiplex PCR; TCRdb lists only in-frame clones, some missing. The data hold about 180,000 clones, with 82% observed a single time. The sample was PBMCs. The origin of the receptors is a man between 40 and 49 years old in good health and CMV-seronegative.

This clone appeared a few times. The J gene is TRBJ2-7, the V gene TRBV11-3; 9 nucleotides line up with TRBD1. The junction had 7 bases not matched to a gene; V was cut back by 4 bases and J by 6 bases. Germline V gives CDR1 SGHNT, CDR2 YENEEA. The CDR3 contains 14 residues. In DNA form, the CDR3 reads TGTGCCAGCAGCTGGACCGGGACAGGGAGCGAGCAGTACTTC. It is translated as CASSWTGTGSEQYF.

The V gene is TRBV5-6, the J gene TRBJ2-7; 7 bases fit TRBD1. Per germline, CDR1 SGHDT and CDR2 YYEEEE. The CDR3 length is 15 residues. Germline trimming cut 2 bases from V and 2 bases from J; bases unmatched to any gene: 7. CDR3 loop: CASSLDPGQTYEQYF. DNA for the CDR3: TGTGCCAGCAGCTTAGATCCGGGACAGACCTACGAGCAGTACTTC.

The chain joins TRBV6-6 to TRBJ2-7, with a weak D call TRBD2 (5 bases). Germline CDR1 reads MNHNY; CDR2 reads SVGAGI (reference sequence). V was cut by 2 bases and J by 9 bases, with 11 bases left in between. The CDR3 runs 12 residues. The CDR3 coding sequence is TGTGCCAGCAGTTACGGCGGGCAAGGGCAGTACTTC. Its translation is CASSYGGQGQYF.

The sample holds one count of this clone. V gene TRBV28 combines with J gene TRBJ1-3; TRBD1 might be the D (6 bases). Trimming pared 6 bases from V and 0 bases from J, leaving 12 bases between. The germline CDR1 and CDR2 sequences are MDHEN and SYDVKM. This CDR3 has 15 amino acids. CDR3 loop: CASSPGQSSGNTIYF. The CDR3 bases are TGTGCCAGCAGCCCCGGACAGAGCTCTGGAAACACCATATATTTT.

The V and J genes are TRBV7-8 and TRBJ2-1; TRBD2 matches 8 bases. The CDR3 has 16 amino acids. CDR1 and CDR2 from the germline V gene are SGHVS and FQNEAQ. Trimming took 5 bases from V and 4 from J; bases not matched to a gene: 10. CDR3 DNA sequence: TGTGCCAGCAGCCTGAAGCGGGAGAGGTGGTACAATGAGCAGTTCTTC. It yields the protein CASSLKRERWYNEQFF.

The chain links TRBV7-3 to TRBJ2-3, with TRBD2 matching 7 bases. The CDR3 contains 15 residues. Per the germline V gene, CDR1 is SGHTA and CDR2 is FQGTGA. The J segment lost 1 base and the V segment lost 5 bases, leaving 6 bases of the junction unmatched. This CDR3 reads CASSPAAGGTDTQYF. The CDR3 DNA is TGTGCCAGCAGCCCCGCTGCGGGGGGCACAGATACGCAGTATTTT.

This clone was detected a few times. The rearrangement uses TRBV9 and TRBJ1-3; the D gene is possibly TRBD1 (6 bases). This CDR3 is 16 amino acids long. The V gene lost 4 bases and the J gene lost 8 bases, with 22 bases spanning the gap. The V gene's germline CDR1 is SGDLS and CDR2 YYNGEE. The CDR3 sequence: CASSPRGGVLGDTIYF. The CDR3 bases are TGTGCCAGCAGCCCCCGGGGGGGCGTCTTGGGGGACACCATATATTTT.

J is TRBJ1-3 and V is TRBV5-6, with D uncertain. Germline lookup yields CDR1 SGHDT and CDR2 YYEEEE. CDR3 size: 16 residues. V was cut by 0 bases and J by 4 bases, with 14 bases left in between. In nucleotides, the CDR3 is TGTGCCAGCAGCTTGGGGAAGGCCGCGGGAGGAAACACCATATATTTT. It specifies CASSLGKAAGGNTIYF.

J is TRBJ2-7 and V is TRBV11-1; 9 bases are a match to TRBD2. CDR3 size: 16 residues. Germline assignment: CDR1 SGHAT and CDR2 FQDESV (reference sequence). Unmatched junction bases numbered 8, after V lost 2 bases and J lost 3 bases. CDR3 bases: TGTGCCAGCAGCTTAAGTTTGTTAGCGGGAGTCTACGAGCAGTACTTC. Its translation is CASSLSLLAGVYEQYF.

This chain connects TRBV2 to TRBJ1-4; D unclear. Germline V lookup: CDR1 SNHLY, CDR2 FYNNEI. The CDR3 runs 15 residues. V was trimmed by 4 bases and J by 3 bases, leaving 12 bases between them. CDR3 loop: CASSGEGSANEKLFF. The CDR3, as DNA: TGTGCCAGCAGTGGAGAGGGTTCGGCTAATGAAAAACTGTTTTTT.

The DNA for the CDR3 is TGCGCCAGCAGCTTGGAGGGCAGGGGATACAATGAGCAGTTCTTC. It specifies CASSLEGRGYNEQFF. The V call is TRBV5-1, the J call TRBJ2-1; D might be TRBD1 (6 bases). This CDR3 region has 15 residues. Trimming shortened V by 0 bases and J by 4 bases, and 11 bases separated the two germline ends. Germline assignment: CDR1 SGHRS and CDR2 YFSETQ.

The V call is TRBV7-2, the J call TRBJ1-1; 8 bases match TRBD1. This CDR3 spans 13 amino acids. V gave up 3 bases and J gave up 8 bases; unmatched junction bases: 5. CDR1 and CDR2 from the germline V gene are SGHTA and FQGNSA. In DNA form, the CDR3 reads TGTGCCAGCAGCTTCGACAGGGGAGGGGAAGCTTTCTTT. Translated, it gives CASSFDRGGEAFF.

Only one count was recorded for this clone. The chain combines TRBV7-2 with TRBJ2-1, with 12 nucleotides matching TRBD2. Trimming removed 0 bases from V and 2 bases from J; junction bases left unmatched: 2. From germline, CDR1 is SGHTA and CDR2 FQGNSA. There are 17 residues in the CDR3. The chain's CDR3 is CASSLAASGGAYNEQFF. In nucleotides, the CDR3 is TGTGCCAGCAGCTTAGCGGCTAGCGGGGGGGCCTACAATGAGCAGTTCTTC.

CDR3 DNA: TGCGCCAGCAGCCCACGGGAGCACGAGCAGTACTTC. Its translation: CASSPREHEQYF. V and J are TRBV4-1 and TRBJ2-7; TRBD2 might be the D (6 bases). The germline CDR1 and CDR2 sequences are MGHRA and YSYEKL. The CDR3 consists of 12 residues. Trimming pared 4 bases from V and 5 bases from J, leaving 9 bases between.

The chain combines TRBV28 with TRBJ2-2; D ambiguous. This CDR3 contains 14 residues. Germline V CDR1 and CDR2: MDHEN, SYDVKM. Trimming left V 5 bases short and J 8 bases short, with 15 bases between. The CDR3 region is CASSTSSVWGELFF. The CDR3, as DNA: TGTGCCAGCAGTACGTCCAGCGTGTGGGGGGAGCTGTTTTTT.

The V gene is TRBV4-3, the J gene TRBJ2-5, with D perhaps TRBD2 (7 bases). The V gene's germline CDR1 is LGHNA and CDR2 YSLEER. Trimming stripped 0 bases from V and 5 bases from J, with 16 bases between. This CDR3 contains 16 residues. Here the CDR3 reads CASSQDVGGGGETQYF. In DNA form, the CDR3 reads TGCGCCAGCAGCCAAGATGTGGGCGGGGGCGGGGAGACCCAGTACTTC.

The gene calls are TRBV27 and TRBJ1-1; possible D gene TRBD1, 5 bases. The ends were cut back, 6 bases at V and 6 bases at J, with 14 bases in the middle. This CDR3 spans 13 amino acids. CDR1 and CDR2 from the germline V gene are MNHEY and SMNVEV (reference sequence). CDR3 DNA sequence: TGTGCCAGCAGAGATCGCCAGGGATCTGAAGCTTTCTTT. As protein: CASRDRQGSEAFF.